A single T cell receptor beta chain is shown here with its context. This receptor's antigen is unknown. No per-base quality is available; no much larger clone lies one base away. Including the terminal cysteine and phenylalanine, the CDR3 comprises 15 residues. Only the CDR3 DNA is retained, 45 bases long and in frame from the first base. From a lookup of the germline V gene, CDR1 and CDR2 are SGHVS and FQNEAQ. Cut back by 1 base and 1 base, the V and J ends lie 9 bases apart. Healthy HIV-negative adults with no recently reported acute infections or vaccinations were included as donors. Every donor was a Caucasian adult living in Nashville, Tennessee, USA. Magnetic negative selection was used to enrich CD4+ T cells, after which naive cells were positively selected on CD45RA and the negative fraction became the memory subset. Blood was collected by leukapheresis, and PBMCs were isolated by Ficoll-Histopaque density gradient centrifugation and then cryopreserved in liquid nitrogen vapor phase. Analytical flow cytometry was used to check the purity and quantity of every magnetically sorted T cell population. From each sorted fraction, genomic DNA was isolated and quantified by UV absorbance on a Nanodrop 2000c.

TCR CDR3 regions were amplified from genomic DNA by multiplex PCR using the deep immunoSEQ assay. Extracted genomic DNA from each cell subset was distributed evenly across all wells of several immunoSEQ 96-well plates, and each plate was treated as a replicate. Each replicate PCR for sorted subsets received roughly 0.2 ug genomic DNA, equal to 28,000 or so T cell genomes. Purified libraries were quantified with a Qubit 3.0 fluorometer, sized on a Bioanalyzer 2100, and re-quantified with the KAPA Library Quantification kit. Each immunoSEQ 96-well plate was sequenced on its own single-read 150-cycle Illumina NextSeq 550 flow cell. The authors' analysis ran thus. The immunoSEQ output contained only junctional sequences without quality scores, so filtering could not match that applied to full-length reads. Sequences were annotated with PyIR, a Python wrapper for IgBLAST v1.9, and V/J genes and CDR3 were assigned using IMGT germline references. Reads with weak V/J assignments (E-value above 1e-6), missing CDR3, stop codons, out-of-frame junctions, or ambiguous translated residues were removed. A V3J clonotype was defined by an identical inferred V gene, J gene, and CDR3 amino acid sequence. To compute the percentage overlap between repertoires, the number of shared unique clonotypes was divided by the size of the smaller repertoire. Three approaches were used to assess repertoire richness: RTK rarefaction, the Chao1 estimator, and Recon v2.1 estimates of unobserved clonotypes. OLGA was used to compute generation probabilities for all TCRbeta clonotypes that the gDNA method yielded from a handful of donors. TCRdb provides this immuneACCESS table in a form limited to in-frame rearrangements. Some clones are lacking; in checked studies, under half of them reflect an unresolved V gene, and why the rest are absent is not known. V, J and clone size are taken as reported in that table, and D and trimming were inferred from the DNA itself. The sample data list over a million clones, and around 74% of these were observed just once. The leading ten clones occupy around 1.5% of the sample.

These data belong to a study of shared clonotypes between healthy human individuals (dated by TCRdb to 2018 to 2021). Regarding the study in general: The cohort comprised a couple of women and a few men aged 18 to 49 years. Blood TCR repertoires of several healthy adults were deeply sequenced to estimate repertoire size and the extent of clonotype sharing between individuals. For each donor, CD4 naive and CD4 memory were each given three plates, CD8 naive was given two plates, and CD8 memory was given one plate. Libraries were prepared and TCR repertoires were sequenced by different laboratories using diverse techniques, in order to increase sequencing depth and limit assay-specific biases. Between about 0.94 and 10 billion PBMCs per donor were obtained by leukapheresis.

What the research found in general, with its limitations: Naive subsets generally had larger estimated clonotype richness than memory subsets. Incomplete sequencing was indicated by rarefaction of sorted-subset datasets, despite the large sequencing depth. Sampling was restricted to blood, and TCR repertoires in tissues likely differ from the TCR repertoires found in blood. Compared with non-shared clonotypes, clonotypes shared by all four sorted-subset donors had higher generation probabilities. Pairwise subsampling indicated that sequencing depth was expected to affect the degree of clonotype sharing among donors. When a few donors were compared, the shared fraction of clonotypes was about 5.5% for naive CD4, approximately 3.3% for naive CD8, about 2.4% for memory CD4, and about 0.36% for memory CD8. Because the study included a small number of donors, the genetic and exposure-history diversity represented was limited.

Sequencing was carried out using memory CD4+ T cells sorted from blood. The meaning of the sample's cell subset or site label: CD45RA-negative fraction. The receptor was derived from a man aged 18 to 35 in good health. Recombination joined TRBV7-8 with TRBJ2-3, with the D gene not clear enough to name. The DNA sequence reads TGTGCCAGCAGCTTAGGGGCAGCGCGCACAGATACGCAGTATTTT. Translated, it reads CASSLGAARTDTQYF. The entire variable domain, with the stretches around the CDR3 drawn from the reference TRBV7-8 and TRBJ2-3 proteins, is GAGVSQSPRYKVAKRGQDVALRCDPISGHVSLFWYQQALGQGPEFLTYFQNEAQLDKSGLPSDRFFAERPEGSVSTLKIQRTQQEDSAVYLCASSLGAARTDTQYFGPGTRLTVL.